A selection of T cell receptor beta chains follows, all from one sample in a study of blood T cells in healthy people across ages. One entry per CDR3 protein, called by TCRdb with MiXCR from the 5' RACE reads. The table shows more than 500,000 distinct CDR3 sequences, with 27% occurring only once. The specimen sequenced was blood. The receptors derive from an older woman in good health. CDR3s include the opening cysteine and the closing phenylalanine or tryptophan. The order of the fields is CDR3 protein, V gene, J gene.

CASRQSSYNSPLHF,TRBV28,TRBJ1-6
CASSLVRTGEPQHF,TRBV7-6,TRBJ1-5
CASGGSANTEAFF,TRBV11-2,TRBJ1-1
CASRRTGDGANVLTF,TRBV7-2,TRBJ2-6
CASSYVQGLANYGYTF,TRBV6-5,TRBJ1-2
CASSSLTAGNYGYTF,TRBV6-5,TRBJ1-2
CASSRDRAQETQYF,TRBV14,TRBJ2-5
CASSLDRVTAYEQYF,TRBV7-8,TRBJ2-7
CSAKRPGRNIQYF,TRBV20-1,TRBJ2-4
CSAHQTGENIQYF,TRBV20-1,TRBJ2-4
CASSLDLPRIDGYTF,TRBV5-1,TRBJ1-2
CASSPQGLSYNEQFF,TRBV7-2,TRBJ2-1
CASTPQGATNEKLFF,TRBV2,TRBJ1-4
CSALWASGDSEQFF,TRBV20-1,TRBJ2-1
CASSAGQGSYGYTF,TRBV6-1,TRBJ1-2
CSVNSGTSNEQYF,TRBV29-1,TRBJ2-7
CSAKDYPTETQYF,TRBV20-1,TRBJ2-5
CSAFGPGTSGGATDTQYF,TRBV20-1,TRBJ2-3
CASSQVYPGYGYTF,TRBV4-3,TRBJ1-2
CSAPGQDNEKLFF,TRBV20-1,TRBJ1-4
CSARGSWGETQYF,TRBV20-1,TRBJ2-5
CASSQVQGQGASEAFF,TRBV4-2,TRBJ1-1
CASSWTGTKQETQYF,TRBV6-5,TRBJ2-5
CASSWSALGVQYF,TRBV12-3/TRBV12-4,TRBJ2-4
CAISANNRGNSGANVLTF,TRBV10-3,TRBJ2-6
CASTTGSPEKLFF,TRBV12-3/TRBV12-4,TRBJ1-4
CASSQDRGIGTEQFF,TRBV4-3,.